These 2 T cell receptor delta chains share one sample of origin, sequenced in a study of gamma-delta T cells after stem cell transplantation. TCRdb reapplied CATT to the RT-PCR reads. The sample carries 710 or so delta-chain clones, 5% to 6.5% recorded once. Material: gamma-delta T cells. Receptors originate from a human donor. It is not recorded whose cells these are; they may come from a transplant donor.

Details on this clone: The protein in TCRdb stems from a much larger clone and differs at residue 3 from this DNA's translation, likely a read error; here the protein is translated from the DNA. The chain joins TRDV2 to TRDJ1; 10 bases line up with TRDD3. The germline V gene has CDR1 GEAIGNYY and CDR2 EKD. The CDR3 is 16 amino acids. The CDR3 sequence is CAGDSLGDKGADKLIF. The CDR3 coding sequence is TGTGCCGGTGACTCGCTGGGGGATAAAGGAGCCGATAAACTCATCTTT.

The table lists this clone with a few counts. The mismatch at residue 17 between this DNA's translation and the TCRdb protein of a much larger clone likely reflects a read error; the protein shown is translated from the DNA. V usage is TRDV2 and J usage is TRDJ1, with 10 bases lining up with TRDD3. The germline V gene has CDR1 GEAIGNYY and CDR2 EKD. The CDR3 spans 19 residues. The CDR3 sequence: CACDTVLLGDIGDVRKHIF. As DNA, the CDR3 is TGTGCCTGTGACACCGTACTTCTGGGGGATATCGGGGACGTCCGTAAACACATCTTT.